Below, 18 T cell receptor beta chains from the same sample are listed, as sequenced in a study of Graves' ophthalmopathy and Graves' hyperthyroidism. RNA transcripts were the template, and TCR beta CDR3 regions were amplified from them. RT-PCR in the first round used HTBI primers; a second-round multiplex PCR followed. MiXCR, applied by TCRdb to the multiplex PCR reads, yields one record per CDR3 protein. The data contain 300,000 to 450,000 distinct CDR3 sequences, 17% of them singletons. Input material: peripheral blood. Receptor source: an adult woman with stable Graves' hyperthyroidism.

The table lists this clonotype with a few counts. The chain joins TRBV12-3 or TRBV12-4 to TRBJ2-7, with D possibly being TRBD1 or TRBD2 (5 bases each). The CDR3 consists of 13 residues. V lost 7 bases and J lost 0, with 10 bases in between. The CDR3 reads CASIRDGSYEQYF. The CDR3 DNA is TGTGCCAGCATTAGGGACGGCTCCTACGAGCAGTACTTC.

This clonotype was seen many times. The chain couples TRBV6-1 to TRBJ2-7, with a tentative D call TRBD1 (5 bases). CDR1 is MNHNS and CDR2 is SASEGT in the germline V gene. Trimming took 8 bases from V and 3 from J, leaving 23 bases between them. The CDR3 runs 16 residues. DNA of the CDR3: TGTGCCAGCTCCGACTCTTTTTTGGGGCAGGGCTACGAGCAGTACTTC. This gives the protein CASSDSFLGQGYEQYF.

This clonotype has just a few counts. The conserved phenylalanine or tryptophan is not found at the CDR3 terminus, so this likely reflects a read error. As DNA, the CDR3 is TGTGCCAGCAGCTCATCCCAAAACTATGGTCGGTACCAAGAGACCCAGTACCTC. It codes for CASSSSQNYGRYQETQYL. This rearrangement joins TRBV11-1 to TRBJ2-5; D unresolved. This CDR3 spans 18 amino acids. Germline V gives CDR1 SGHAT, CDR2 FQDESV (reference sequence). Deletions cut 4 bases from V and 0 bases from J, with 21 bases between.

This clonotype was detected many times. The chain couples TRBV9 to TRBJ2-2; D call uncertain. The CDR3 sequence is 16 residues long. CDR1 SGDLS and CDR2 YYNGEE come from the germline V gene. V dropped 3 bases and J dropped 2 bases, with 14 bases sitting between them. CDR3 sequence: CASSAIGELNTGELFF. CDR3 nucleotides: TGTGCCAGCAGCGCCATCGGAGAACTTAACACCGGGGAGCTGTTTTTT.

This clonotype was counted between two and nine times. The chain is built from TRBV7-1 and TRBJ2-3, with 13 bases identical to TRBD2. TRBV7-1 falls under the ORF class, with uncertain function. The V gene end was trimmed by 2 bases and the J gene end by 1 base; junction bases not matched to a gene: 15. The CDR3 runs to 21 residues. The CDR3 is CASSSHTVSPGTSGGTDTQYF. The DNA for the CDR3 is TGTGCCAGCAGCTCACATACCGTATCCCCCGGGACTAGCGGGGGCACAGATACGCAGTATTTT.

This clonotype was seen repeatedly, ten times or more. No conserved phenylalanine or tryptophan ends this CDR3, so it is likely a read error. The rearrangement uses TRBV30 and TRBJ1-1; unclear D gene. The V gene's germline CDR1 is GTSNPN and CDR2 SVGIG (reference sequence). The CDR3 has 15 amino acids. V lost 0 bases, J lost 0 bases, and 11 bases lay in between. The CDR3 loop reads CAWSVPGQLNTEAFL. CDR3 nucleotides: TGTGCCTGGAGTGTACCCGGGCAGTTGAACACTGAAGCTTTCCTT.

This chain links TRBV19 with TRBJ1-3, with 10 bases matching TRBD1. Germline CDR1 and CDR2: LNHDA and SQIVND (reference sequence). The CDR3 extends over 15 amino acids. J was trimmed by 3 bases and V by 7 bases; bases with no gene match: 6. This CDR3 reads CASTRDRGYGNTIYF. The CDR3 coding sequence is TGTGCCAGTACCCGGGACAGGGGTTATGGAAACACCATATATTTT.

This clonotype was seen repeatedly, ten times or more. At one end the junction does not follow the germline gene, possibly because of a read error. The rearrangement uses TRBV13 and TRBJ1-2; D ambiguous. This CDR3 has 15 residues. Germline V CDR1 and CDR2: PRHDT, FYEKMQ (reference sequence). CDR3 in amino acids: CASSLSLEGPTRKTF. DNA for the CDR3: TGTGCCAGCAGCTTAAGTCTCGAGGGCCCCACGCGCAAAACTTTC.

This clonotype has only a few counts. The chain couples TRBV5-4 to TRBJ1-5; 11 positions agree with TRBD1. V shed 3 bases, J shed 1 base, and the junction held 6 bases outside the gene matches. CDR1 is SGHNT and CDR2 is YYREEE in the germline V gene (reference sequence). The CDR3 contains 17 residues. The CDR3 coding sequence is TGTGCCAGCAGCTACGGACAGGGGGCGGACAGCAATCAGCCCCAGCATTTT. This translates into CASSYGQGADSNQPQHF.

This clonotype has more than one count but fewer than ten. It may be a read error: a sequence one base away is much more abundant. The chain joins TRBV6-2 or TRBV6-3 to TRBJ2-4; D unclear. V was pared by 2 bases and J by 6 bases, with 11 bases between. Germline-derived CDR1 and CDR2 are MNHEY and SVGEGT. CDR3 length: 14 residues. Here the CDR3 DNA reads TGTGCCAGCAGTTACAGCAGGACCTTAAACATTCAGTACTTC. Protein: CASSYSRTLNIQYF.

The table lists this clonotype with many counts. The chain links TRBV12-3 or TRBV12-4 to TRBJ1-6, with 7 bases matching TRBD1. The CDR3 length is 15 residues. The J segment lost 7 bases and the V segment lost 3 bases, leaving 6 bases of the junction unmatched. The CDR3 region has the DNA TGTGCCAGCAGTTTCAGGTCACAGGGGAATTCACCCCTCCACTTT. This sequence encodes CASSFRSQGNSPLHF.

This clonotype was observed many times. The chain uses TRBV6-2 or TRBV6-3 and TRBJ2-7; 9 bases are shared with TRBD1. Losses at the gene ends were 0 bases for V and 5 bases for J; bases not matched to a gene: 5. Germline CDR1 reads MNHEY; CDR2 reads SVGEGT. The CDR3 covers 15 residues. The CDR3, as DNA: TGTGCCAGCAGTTACTCTCGGGACAGGGTGGACGAGCAGTACTTC. Translating it yields CASSYSRDRVDEQYF.

A word on this clonotype: Its ends do not fully match the called genes, so a read error is possible. The chain recombines TRBV5-1 with TRBJ2-7, with D hard to call. Germline V lookup: CDR1 SGHRS, CDR2 YFSETQ. The CDR3 is 15 amino acids. CDR3 bases: TGCGCCAGCAGCTTTGGCAGGATCCTAAAGTACGATCAGTACTTC. Translated, it gives CASSFGRILKYDQYF.

This clonotype was seen ten or more times. This chain uses TRBV12-3 or TRBV12-4 with TRBJ1-6; possibly TRBD1 for D (5 bases). CDR3 size: 13 residues. V was clipped by 6 bases and J by 8 bases, with 11 bases between them. In DNA form, the CDR3 reads TGTGCCAGCAGAGGGGCTGGCCATTCACCCCTCCACTTT. It yields the protein CASRGAGHSPLHF.

This chain joins TRBV9 and TRBJ1-1, with 9 bases aligning to TRBD1. Germline lookup yields CDR1 SGDLS and CDR2 YYNGEE. The CDR3 consists of 14 residues. The V and J ends lost 4 bases and 4 bases, in that order; junction bases with no gene match: 5. In DNA form, the CDR3 reads TGTGCCAGCAGCAAACAGGGGGCAAGCACTGAAGCTTTCTTT. Protein: CASSKQGASTEAFF.

This clonotype came up many times. This chain uses TRBV7-6 with TRBJ2-7, with 7 bases fitting TRBD1. The CDR3 contains 16 residues. The trim removed 5 bases at V and 0 bases at J, leaving 10 bases unmatched. Germline V CDR1 and CDR2: SGHVS, FNYEAQ. Here the CDR3 reads CASSQPQGMSSYEQYF. The CDR3 bases are TGTGCCAGCAGCCAACCACAGGGGATGAGCTCCTACGAGCAGTACTTC.

This clonotype was seen many times. V is TRBV7-2 and J is TRBJ2-7, with 13 bases aligning to TRBD2. V was clipped by 4 bases and J by 12 bases; unmatched bases: 9. Germline lookup yields CDR1 SGHTA and CDR2 FQGNSA. CDR3 size: 14 residues. CDR3 residues: CASSSGLAGRGRYF. The CDR3 DNA reads TGTGCCAGCAGCTCGGGACTAGCGGGACGGGGACGGTACTTC.

This clonotype appeared many times. V is TRBV20-1 and J is TRBJ2-7; TRBD2 aligns across 8 bases. Germline CDR1 and CDR2: DFQATT and SNEGSKA (reference sequence). J lost 0 bases, V lost 6 bases, and 4 bases had no gene match. The CDR3 totals 13 residues. The CDR3 protein is CSAKLAASYEQYF. The CDR3 DNA reads as TGCAGTGCGAAACTAGCGGCCTCCTACGAGCAGTACTTC.